A single sample is the source of the 26 T cell receptor beta chains below, sequenced in a study of T cells in Graves' hyperthyroidism and ophthalmopathy (dated 2019 in TCRdb). The library relied on multiplex PCR. The sequencer was an Illumina HiSeq 2000. TCR beta CDR3 regions were amplified from RNA transcripts. A first-round RT-PCR of the TCR CDR3 used the HTBI primer set with the Qiagen OneStep RT-PCR kit. Through fastp at Q25 and MiXCR, TCRdb rebuilt clones from the public reads, retaining in-frame beta chains. Under each unique CDR3 protein, matching rows form one entry showing the most common genes and DNA. This sample gives 500,000 to 650,000 distinct CDR3 sequences in total; around 15% of them show up just once. 11% to 15% of the sample belongs to the ten largest clones. Sequencing input: blood. These receptors came from a woman aged 40 to 50 with Graves' hyperthyroidism.

This clonotype was detected only a few times. The V gene is TRBV10-1, the J gene TRBJ1-3; D is undetermined. Germline CDR1 is WNHNN and CDR2 is SYGVQD (reference sequence). The V end was cut by 5 bases, the J end by 0 bases, with 8 bases between. The CDR3 has 14 amino acids. This chain's CDR3 is CASSSRNSGNTIYF. The CDR3 nucleotides are TGCGCCAGCAGTTCGCGGAACTCTGGAAACACCATATATTTT.

The V call is TRBV29-1, the J call TRBJ2-1, with 16 bases lining up with TRBD2. CDR3 size: 13 residues. The ends lost 8 bases at V and 8 bases at J; junction bases unmatched: 3. Germline assignment: CDR1 SQVTM and CDR2 ANQGSEA. The CDR3 protein is CSQGLAGGYEQFF. The CDR3 DNA follows: TGCAGCCAGGGACTAGCGGGAGGGTATGAGCAGTTCTTC.

The chain has TRBV7-9 and TRBJ2-2; 11 bases fit TRBD2. CDR1 is SEHNR, CDR2 FQNEAQ, per germline (reference sequence). Germline trimming cut 5 bases from V and 4 bases from J; bases unmatched to any gene: 6. The CDR3 extends over 16 amino acids. The CDR3 nucleotides read TGTGCCAGCAGCCCCCCGGGACTAGCGGTCACCGGGGAGCTGTTTTTT. Translated, it gives CASSPPGLAVTGELFF. The full variable domain, in which reference TRBV7-9 and TRBJ2-2 provide the parts outside the CDR3, is DTGVSQNPRHKITKRGQNVTFRCDPISEHNRLYWYRQTLGQGPEFLTYFQNEAQLEKSRLLSDRFSAERPKGSFSTLEIQRTEQGDSAMYLCASSPPGLAVTGELFFGEGSRLTVL.

This clonotype was picked up a small number of times. This sequence joins TRBV4-1 and TRBJ1-1; D remains unclear. V lost 0 bases to trimming and J lost 1 base, with 9 bases between them. The CDR3 consists of 15 residues. The germline V gene has CDR1 MGHRA and CDR2 YSYEKL. CDR3 loop: CASSQDQIKNTEAFF. The CDR3 DNA sequence: TGCGCCAGCAGCCAAGATCAGATCAAGAACACTGAAGCTTTCTTT.

This clonotype was counted a few times. The chain is built from TRBV19 and TRBJ2-1; TRBD1 aligns across 7 bases. The CDR3 runs to 14 residues. Germline V gives CDR1 LNHDA, CDR2 SQIVND (reference sequence). Trimming removed 4 bases from V and 7 bases from J; junction bases left unmatched: 7. The CDR3, as DNA: TGTGCCAGTAGTACGGGACAGCCCAGGAATGAGCAGTTCTTC. Protein sequence: CASSTGQPRNEQFF.

This chain links TRBV30 with TRBJ1-5; tentative D call: TRBD1 (5 bases). CDR3 size: 16 residues. V was shortened by 4 bases and J by 2 bases, with 18 bases between the two germline ends. Per germline, CDR1 GTSNPN and CDR2 SVGIG (reference sequence). The CDR3 loop is CAWTEGSTLGNQPQHF. CDR3 nucleotides: TGTGCCTGGACCGAGGGGTCCACCCTAGGCAATCAGCCCCAGCATTTT.

A few counts support this clonotype. J is TRBJ1-5 and V is TRBV19, with 7 bases fitting TRBD1. Germline values: CDR1 LNHDA, CDR2 SQIVND (reference sequence). CDR3 length: 15 amino acids. V gave up 7 bases and J gave up 7 bases; unmatched junction bases: 13. This chain's CDR3 is CASTPPGQNGQPQHF. DNA of the CDR3: TGTGCCAGTACCCCCCCGGGACAGAACGGCCAGCCCCAGCATTTT.

This clonotype was seen at least ten times. The chain couples TRBV28 to TRBJ2-3; no clear D. The CDR3 consists of 13 residues. Per the germline V gene, CDR1 is MDHEN and CDR2 is SYDVKM. The V end lost 3 bases, the J end lost 4 bases, and 8 bases lay between the germline ends. The CDR3 nucleotides read TGTGCCAGCAGTTTCGGGCCCGCAGATACGCAGTATTTT. Translated: CASSFGPADTQYF.

CDR3 nucleotide sequence: TGCGCCAGCAGCGATAGGGCGGGAGTCGTCTACGAGCAGTACTTC. It encodes CASSDRAGVVYEQYF. The V call is TRBV5-1, the J call TRBJ2-7; 7 bases line up with TRBD2. This CDR3 has 15 residues. V shed 4 bases, J shed 3 bases, and the junction held 10 bases outside the gene matches. Germline-derived CDR1 and CDR2 are SGHRS and YFSETQ.

This clonotype was detected many times. V is TRBV20-1 and J is TRBJ2-7; tentative D call: TRBD1 (5 bases). The CDR3 is 13 residues long. The germline V and J ends were trimmed by 3 bases and 1 base, with 10 bases remaining between them. Germline CDR1 reads DFQATT; CDR2 reads SNEGSKA (reference sequence). CDR3: CSASTGRSYEQYF. Here the CDR3 DNA reads TGCAGTGCTAGTACAGGAAGATCCTACGAGCAGTACTTC.

This clonotype was detected many times. The V and J genes are TRBV28 and TRBJ2-5; TRBD2 aligns across 13 bases. Germline trimming cut 6 bases from V and 2 bases from J; bases unmatched to any gene: 3. The CDR3 is 15 amino acids. CDR1 and CDR2 from the germline V gene are MDHEN and SYDVKM. The CDR3 region is CASRRLAGGQETQYF. In DNA form, the CDR3 reads TGTGCCAGCAGACGACTAGCGGGAGGACAAGAGACCCAGTACTTC. Full variable domain (rest looked up from reference TRBV28 and TRBJ2-5): DVKVTQSSRYLVKRTGEKVFLECVQDMDHENMFWYRQDPGLGLRLIYFSYDVKMKEKGDIPEGYSVSREKKERFSLILESASTNQTSMYLCASRRLAGGQETQYFGPGTRLLVL.

As for this clonotype: A much larger clone lies one base from this, so it may be a read error. The rearrangement uses TRBV6-2 or TRBV6-3 and TRBJ2-7, with 9 bases aligning to TRBD2. CDR3 length: 16 amino acids. Germline assignment: CDR1 MNHEY and CDR2 SVGEGT. This CDR3 reads CTSRLTLAGESYEQYF. CDR3 nucleotide sequence: TGTACCAGCAGACTCACCTTAGCGGGAGAGAGCTACGAGCAGTACTTC.

This clonotype has only a few counts. The chain joins TRBV12-3 or TRBV12-4 to TRBJ2-5; 13 bases align to TRBD2. The ends lost 4 bases at V and 5 bases at J; junction bases unmatched: 4. The CDR3 covers 15 residues. The CDR3 region is CASSSLAGGWETQYF. Written as DNA, the CDR3 is TGTGCCAGCAGTTCACTAGCGGGAGGGTGGGAGACCCAGTACTTC.

Remarks on this clonotype: This may arise from a read error, as a much more abundant clone is one base away. The chain couples TRBV6-1 to TRBJ2-7; 8 bases line up with TRBD1. With V trimmed by 4 bases and J by 12 bases, 14 bases remained unmatched. The CDR3 is 14 amino acids. Per germline, CDR1 MNHNS and CDR2 SASEGT. The CDR3 coding sequence is TGTGCCAGCAGTGTTACAGGGGGATACTCTGGGCGGTACTTC. It is translated as CASSVTGGYSGRYF.

This clonotype has only a few counts. Being one base from a much bigger clone, this may be a read error. The J gene is TRBJ2-7, the V gene TRBV28; no clear D gene. Germline-derived CDR1 and CDR2 are MDHEN and SYDVKM. The CDR3 spans 13 residues. V lost 2 bases and J 5 bases, leaving 10 bases between the germline ends. The CDR3 is CASSLVQNHEQYF. The CDR3 nucleotides are TGTGCCAGCAGTTTAGTACAGAATCACGAGCAGTACTTC.

This sequence joins TRBV10-3 and TRBJ1-5, with D perhaps TRBD1 (5 bases). CDR1 is ENHRY, CDR2 SYGVKD, per germline. The CDR3 sequence is 15 residues long. Trimming took off 3 bases at V and 2 bases at J, with 11 bases between the two ends. The CDR3 bases are TGTGCCATCAGTGATAAGGGGAGAGGCAATCAGCCCCAGCATTTT. Its protein product is CAISDKGRGNQPQHF.

This clonotype was recorded at least ten times. The J gene is TRBJ2-7, the V gene TRBV29-1; 12 bases align to TRBD2. Germline V CDR1 and CDR2: SQVTM, ANQGSEA. V lost 7 bases to trimming and J lost 5 bases; unmatched junction nucleotides: 6. There are 13 residues in the CDR3. CDR3 nucleotides: TGCAGCGCTCTGACTAGCGGGAGCCACGAGCAGTACTTC. This sequence encodes CSALTSGSHEQYF.

This clonotype was picked up many times. The V gene is TRBV18, the J gene TRBJ1-1, with D hard to call. Germline V lookup: CDR1 KGHSH, CDR2 LQKENI. Trimming left V 4 bases short and J 2 bases short, with 8 bases between. There are 13 residues in the CDR3. The CDR3 is CASSRVLNTEAFF. CDR3 bases: TGTGCCAGCTCACGGGTCCTCAACACTGAAGCTTTCTTT.

This rearrangement joins TRBV2 to TRBJ2-4, with TRBD2 matching over 9 bases. Germline CDR1 reads SNHLY; CDR2 reads FYNNEI. V lost 2 bases to trimming and J lost 8 bases; unmatched junction nucleotides: 7. CDR3 length: 15 amino acids. The CDR3 region is CASSEQASGTDIQYF. The CDR3 DNA reads as TGTGCCAGCAGTGAACAGGCTAGCGGGACTGACATTCAGTACTTC.

This clonotype turned up a few times. The V and J genes are TRBV9 and TRBJ1-2; D might be TRBD1 (6 bases). V was cut by 0 bases and J by 1 base, with 10 bases left in between. Germline CDR1 SGDLS, CDR2 YYNGEE. This CDR3 is built from 15 residues. The CDR3 loop reads CASSVDGGDNYGYTF. CDR3 DNA sequence: TGTGCCAGCAGCGTAGATGGGGGCGATAACTATGGCTACACCTTC.

Many counts were recorded for this clonotype. V usage is TRBV7-3 and J usage is TRBJ1-2; D remains ambiguous. The CDR3 runs to 15 residues. V was trimmed by 4 bases and J by 0 bases, leaving 12 bases between them. Germline V lookup: CDR1 SGHTA, CDR2 FQGTGA. CDR3 nucleotides: TGTGCCAGCAGCTCCCGCGGTATCGCTAACTATGGCTACACCTTC. Its translation: CASSSRGIANYGYTF.

This clonotype showed up just once. The V gene is TRBV19, the J gene TRBJ1-1; 8 positions match TRBD1. The germline V gene has CDR1 LNHDA and CDR2 SQIVND (reference sequence). V lost 7 bases to trimming and J lost 0 bases; unmatched junction nucleotides: 22. The CDR3 covers 20 residues. CDR3 amino acids: CASTVGVRDRSHPLNTEAFF. The DNA for the CDR3 is TGTGCCAGTACAGTGGGGGTACGGGACAGGAGCCACCCTTTGAACACTGAAGCTTTCTTT.

This clonotype has ten or more counts. The V call is TRBV6-5, the J call TRBJ2-5; D is perhaps TRBD2 (6 bases). CDR1 and CDR2 (germline): MNHEY, SVGAGI. Trimming removed 0 bases at V and 5 bases at J, with 19 bases between. The CDR3 is made up of 17 amino acids. CDR3 in amino acids: CASSYSGLARNLETQYF. The CDR3 DNA follows: TGTGCCAGCAGTTACTCTGGGCTAGCGAGAAACCTGGAGACCCAGTACTTC.

This clonotype was observed at least ten times. This sequence joins TRBV27 and TRBJ2-1; 10 positions agree with TRBD1. Germline lookup yields CDR1 MNHEY and CDR2 SMNVEV (reference sequence). The CDR3 has 14 residues. The V segment lost 5 bases and the J segment 8 bases; nucleotides outside the gene matches: 6. The CDR3 protein is CASSPGTGAHEQFF. The CDR3 bases are TGTGCCAGCAGTCCCGGGACAGGGGCCCATGAGCAGTTCTTC.

The table lists this clonotype with many counts. V and J are TRBV29-1 and TRBJ2-7; D possibly matches TRBD1 or TRBD2 (5 bases each). The CDR3 is 12 residues long. Germline assignment: CDR1 SQVTM and CDR2 ANQGSEA. The V end was cut by 4 bases, the J end by 2 bases, with 9 bases between. The CDR3 nucleotides are TGCAGCGTTGTCCAGGGACCCTACGAGCAGTACTTC. Translation gives CSVVQGPYEQYF.

The J gene is TRBJ2-7, the V gene TRBV7-6; D not certain. The CDR3 is made up of 15 amino acids. Germline CDR1 SGHVS, CDR2 FNYEAQ. V was trimmed by 1 base and J by 1 base, leaving 11 bases between them. In DNA, the CDR3 is TGTGCCAGCAGCTTAGGACCCACAGTGTCCTACGAGCAGTACTTC. Translating gives CASSLGPTVSYEQYF.